One T cell receptor beta chain is described in this entry. Antigen: not known. Controls had myeloablative marrow grafts with methotrexate and calcineurin inhibitor, sampled at 1 year. The data derive from a study of T cells after posttransplantation cyclophosphamide. Losses at the gene ends were 2 bases for V and 8 bases for J; bases not matched to a gene: 15. The germline V gene has CDR1 KGHSH and CDR2 LQKENI. This CDR3 comprises 17 residues. Overall study findings and caveats: Tissue-infiltrating T cells from skin or gut overlapped little with blood T cells. After PTCy, TRB diversity resembled that of CNI/methotrexate controls.

The table came from immunoSEQ multiplex PCR; TCRdb's copy has only in-frame clones and leaves some out. The sample yields tens of thousands of clones, around 85% seen once. The source of this sequence is a female patient younger than 45 who received an allogeneic stem cell transplant from an unrelated donor, was CMV-positive, and had acute and chronic GVHD. The T cells may come from the graft donor. Sample: PBMCs, taken 362 days after allogeneic stem cell transplant with calcineurin inhibitor and methotrexate. This chain connects TRBV18 to TRBJ2-1, with 7 bases identical to TRBD2. CDR3: CASSPSGITLRRDEQFF. The CDR3 nucleotides read TGTGCCAGCTCACCAAGCGGGATAACACTCCGGAGGGATGAGCAGTTCTTC.